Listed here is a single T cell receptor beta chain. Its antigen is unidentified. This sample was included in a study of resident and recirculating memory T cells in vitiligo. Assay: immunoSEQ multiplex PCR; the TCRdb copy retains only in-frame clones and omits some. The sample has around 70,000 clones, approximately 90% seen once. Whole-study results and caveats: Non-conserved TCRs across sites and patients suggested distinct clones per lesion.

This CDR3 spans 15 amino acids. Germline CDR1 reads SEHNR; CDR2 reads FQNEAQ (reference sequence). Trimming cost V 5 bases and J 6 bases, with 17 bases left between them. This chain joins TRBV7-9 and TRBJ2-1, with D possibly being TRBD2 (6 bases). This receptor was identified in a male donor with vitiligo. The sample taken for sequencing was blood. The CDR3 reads CASSPRVGGINEQFF. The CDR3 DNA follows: TGTGCCAGCAGCCCTCGGGTGGGGGGTATCAATGAGCAGTTCTTC. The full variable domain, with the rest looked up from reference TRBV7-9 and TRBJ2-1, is DTGVSQNPRHKITKRGQNVTFRCDPISEHNRLYWYRQTLGQGPEFLTYFQNEAQLEKSRLLSDRFSAERPKGSFSTLEIQRTEQGDSAMYLCASSPRVGGINEQFFGPGTRLTVL.